These 26 T cell receptor beta chains originate from one sample sequenced in a study of blood T cell repertoires in COVID-19. Clones were read by immunoSEQ multiplex PCR, and TCRdb kept only the in-frame ones, dropping some. This sample has approximately 300,000 clones; about 83% occur once, and the top ten carry approximately 1.2%. Sequenced sample: peripheral blood. The receptors were gathered from a woman in her 50s with acute or convalescent COVID-19.

In DNA, the CDR3 is TGTGCCAGCAGTGAAGCGGGAGTGCGCTACAATGAGCAGTTCTTC. It translates to CASSEAGVRYNEQFF. The rearrangement links TRBV7-2 to TRBJ2-1; TRBD2 matches 8 bases. V was pared by 6 bases and J by 3 bases, with 7 bases of the junction left unmatched. The V gene's germline CDR1 is SGHTA and CDR2 FQGNSA. The CDR3 covers 15 residues.

The gene calls are TRBV7-2 and TRBJ2-2; the match to TRBD1 covers 7 bases. Looked up from germline, CDR1 is SGHTA and CDR2 is FQGNSA. V shed 6 bases and J 0 bases; nucleotides not matched to a gene: 1. The CDR3 runs 14 residues. Here the CDR3 reads CASRTGSNTGELFF. CDR3 nucleotide sequence: TGTGCCAGCAGGACAGGGTCGAACACCGGGGAGCTGTTTTTT.

This clone was counted only a few times. The chain recombines TRBV7-6 with TRBJ2-7, with no clear D. The germline V and J ends were trimmed by 1 base and 3 bases, with 13 bases remaining between them. The CDR3 spans 15 residues. The germline V gene encodes CDR1 SGHVS and CDR2 FNYEAQ. CDR3 amino acids: CASSLDRSTHYEQYF. The CDR3 region has the DNA TGTGCCAGCAGCTTAGACCGATCTACCCACTACGAGCAGTACTTC.

The V call is TRBV27, the J call TRBJ2-3, with 8 bases that match TRBD1. V lost 5 bases and J lost 4; bases outside the gene matches: 5. Per the germline V gene, CDR1 is MNHEY and CDR2 is SMNVEV (reference sequence). The CDR3 extends over 14 amino acids. CDR3 amino acids: CASSRDRSADTQYF. The CDR3 DNA sequence: TGTGCCAGCAGTAGGGACAGGTCCGCAGATACGCAGTATTTT.

The rearrangement joins TRBV28 to TRBJ1-5; the match to TRBD1 covers 10 bases. The CDR3 is made up of 14 amino acids. The germline gives CDR1 MDHEN, CDR2 SYDVKM. V lost 4 bases and J lost 4; bases outside the gene matches: 1. CDR3 DNA sequence: TGTGCCAGCAGTTGGACAGGGGGTAATCAGCCCCAGCATTTT. This translates into CASSWTGGNQPQHF. The whole variable domain, filled in from reference TRBV28 and TRBJ1-5, reads DVKVTQSSRYLVKRTGEKVFLECVQDMDHENMFWYRQDPGLGLRLIYFSYDVKMKEKGDIPEGYSVSREKKERFSLILESASTNQTSMYLCASSWTGGNQPQHFGDGTRLSIL.

The V and J genes are TRBV15 and TRBJ2-6, with 7 bases matching TRBD1. V trimming: 6 bases; J trimming: 1 base; junction bases outside the gene matches: 15. This CDR3 has 19 residues. Per germline, CDR1 LNHNV and CDR2 YYDKDF (reference sequence). The CDR3 sequence is CATRSGLTGQYSGANVLTF. CDR3 nucleotides: TGTGCCACCAGGAGTGGGTTGACGGGACAGTATTCTGGGGCCAACGTCCTGACTTTC.

The genes are TRBV27 and TRBJ1-5; 7 bases align to TRBD1. Looked up from germline, CDR1 is MNHEY and CDR2 is SMNVEV (reference sequence). The CDR3 sequence is 15 residues long. With 8 bases clipped from V and 3 bases from J, the junction kept 10 bases outside the gene matches. CDR3 amino acids: CASRPGQELNQPQHF. The CDR3 DNA sequence: TGTGCCAGCCGCCCCGGACAGGAACTCAATCAGCCCCAGCATTTT.

As concerns this clone: Within the sample, other DNA sequences also encode this same CDR3. This chain connects TRBV6-1 to TRBJ1-2; D is unclear. This CDR3 is 15 amino acids long. V was pared by 0 bases and J by 5 bases, with 13 bases between. CDR1 is MNHNS and CDR2 is SASEGT in the germline V gene. The CDR3 region has the DNA TGTGCCAGCAGTGAAGCGCTTGGAGGAGGTTATGGCTACACCTTC. Translating it yields CASSEALGGGYGYTF.

This chain uses TRBV12-3 or TRBV12-4 with TRBJ1-2; the D is unclear. V lost 1 base and J lost 1, with 4 bases in between. The CDR3 spans 13 residues. The CDR3 spells CASSLDFNYGYTF. Written as DNA, the CDR3 is TGTGCCAGCAGTTTAGACTTTAACTATGGCTACACCTTC.

This rearrangement joins TRBV25-1 to TRBJ2-1, with 11 bases matching TRBD2. With 5 bases clipped from V and 4 bases from J, the junction kept 4 bases outside the gene matches. The CDR3 has 15 amino acids. Germline-derived CDR1 and CDR2 are MGHDK and SYGVNS. As DNA, the CDR3 is TGTGCCAGCAGTTTTAGCGGGGGGGCTTACAATGAGCAGTTCTTC. Its protein is CASSFSGGAYNEQFF.

This chain connects TRBV5-8 to TRBJ2-5; TRBD1 agrees at 9 bases. The CDR3 has 15 amino acids. Germline V gene data show CDR1 as SGHTS and CDR2 as YDEGEE. V lost 5 bases to trimming and J lost 5 bases; unmatched junction nucleotides: 10. The CDR3 spells CASRPGTGQGETQYF. In DNA form, the CDR3 reads TGTGCCAGCAGGCCCGGGACAGGGCAGGGGGAGACCCAGTACTTC.

J is TRBJ2-5 and V is TRBV7-2; D is possibly TRBD2 (7 bases). The germline V gene encodes CDR1 SGHTA and CDR2 FQGNSA. Trimming removed 5 bases at V and 1 base at J, with 11 bases between. CDR3 size: 14 residues. The CDR3 sequence is CASSTAGAQETQYF. CDR3 nucleotides: TGTGCCAGCAGCACGGCGGGGGCCCAAGAGACCCAGTACTTC.

The rearrangement uses TRBV11-3 and TRBJ2-3; TRBD2 agrees at 14 bases. CDR1 and CDR2 from the germline V gene are SGHNT and YENEEA. The CDR3 is 17 residues long. Losses at the gene ends were 4 bases for V and 0 bases for J; bases not matched to a gene: 3. CDR3 nucleotide sequence: TGTGCCAGCAGCTCGAGGACTAGCGGGAGGAGCACAGATACGCAGTATTTT. Its translation is CASSSRTSGRSTDTQYF.

A note on this clone: The sample contains more than one DNA sequence encoding this CDR3. This chain uses TRBV5-1 with TRBJ1-6; D is possibly TRBD1 (6 bases). The germline V and J ends were trimmed by 0 bases and 9 bases, with 10 bases remaining between them. The CDR3 extends over 14 amino acids. Germline V gene lookup returns CDR1 SGHRS and CDR2 YFSETQ. The CDR3 region is CASSLEDSGSPLHF. The DNA for the CDR3 is TGCGCCAGCAGCTTGGAGGACAGCGGTTCACCCCTCCACTTT.

The chain employs TRBV20-1 and TRBJ1-2, with unresolved D. The CDR3 contains 13 residues. CDR1 is DFQATT, CDR2 SNEGSKA, per germline (reference sequence). V lost 3 bases to trimming and J lost 5 bases, with 13 bases between them. This CDR3 reads CSASVPRGYGYTF. For the CDR3, the DNA is TGCAGTGCTAGTGTCCCCCGGGGTTATGGCTACACCTTC.

V usage is TRBV2 and J usage is TRBJ1-3, with TRBD1 matching 9 bases. CDR3 length equals 15 residues. J was trimmed by 0 bases and V by 6 bases; bases with no gene match: 3. Germline CDR1 SNHLY, CDR2 FYNNEI. CDR3: CASRGQGFSGNTIYF. The CDR3 nucleotides are TGTGCCAGCAGGGGACAGGGTTTCTCTGGAAACACCATATATTTT.

This clone was observed a single time. The rearrangement links TRBV24-1 to TRBJ2-1, with 7 nucleotides matching TRBD2. This CDR3 spans 16 amino acids. Losses at the gene ends were 0 bases for V and 7 bases for J; bases not matched to a gene: 8. The germline gives CDR1 KGHDR, CDR2 SFDVKD. The CDR3 nucleotides read TGTGCCACCAGTGATTTGAGGACTAGAGTTAGTAATGAGCAGTTCTTC. It yields the protein CATSDLRTRVSNEQFF.

On this clone: The germline gene is not matched at one end of the junction; a read error may be the cause. The chain links TRBV30 to TRBJ1-2; 11 positions match TRBD1. Germline loops: CDR1 GTSNPN, CDR2 SVGIG (reference sequence). The length of the CDR3 is 15 residues. Here the CDR3 reads CAGKDRGRFDYGHTF. The CDR3, as DNA: TGTGCCGGGAAGGACAGGGGGCGTTTTGACTATGGCCACACCTTC.

CDR3 coding DNA: TGTGCCACCAGTGAGCCGGGGACTAGCGGGGGAATCGAGACCCAGTACTTC. This sequence encodes CATSEPGTSGGIETQYF. The chain has TRBV24-1 and TRBJ2-5; 14 bases agree with TRBD2. Germline loops: CDR1 KGHDR, CDR2 SFDVKD. This CDR3 is 17 amino acids long. V lost 4 bases and J lost 5; bases outside the gene matches: 8.

A remark on this clone: The junction does not match germline at one end; this may be a read error. The chain links TRBV24-1 to TRBJ2-2; 8 bases fit TRBD2. The CDR3 is made up of 18 amino acids. Germline values: CDR1 KGHDR, CDR2 SFDVKD. The CDR3 region is CATSGLEGLGSNTGELFF. The CDR3 bases are TGTGCCACCAGTGGTTTGGAGGGACTAGGGAGTAACACCGGGGAGCTGTTTTTT.

V is TRBV5-5 and J is TRBJ2-7; D perhaps matches TRBD1 (5 bases). Germline CDR1 reads SGHKS; CDR2 reads YYEKEE (reference sequence). CDR3 size: 13 residues. The V end lost 4 bases, the J end lost 3 bases, and 11 bases lay between the germline ends. The CDR3 loop is CASSPGQYYEQYV. The CDR3 region has the DNA TGTGCCAGCAGCCCAGGACAATACTACGAGCAGTACGTC.

V and J are TRBV12-5 and TRBJ1-2, with D maybe TRBD1 (6 bases). The V and J ends lost 5 bases and 5 bases respectively, with 18 bases between them. Germline V gene lookup returns CDR1 LGHNT and CDR2 FRNRAP. The CDR3 sequence is 15 residues long. The CDR3 region has the DNA TGTGCTAGTGGTCCCGGGACAACGGAGTTATATGGCTACACCTTC. Amino acids: CASGPGTTELYGYTF.

This clone has more than one count but fewer than ten. V usage is TRBV30 and J usage is TRBJ1-1, with 8 positions matching TRBD1. Per germline, CDR1 GTSNPN and CDR2 SVGIG (reference sequence). This CDR3 region has 15 residues. The DNA for the CDR3 is TGTGCATCCGGCGGACAGGGAATGAAAAACACTGAAGCTTTCTTT. Protein: CASGGQGMKNTEAFF.

Turning to this clone: Other DNA sequences in the sample encode the same CDR3. This chain links TRBV30 with TRBJ2-5; the D gene is possibly TRBD1 (5 bases). This CDR3 comprises 13 residues. V lost 0 bases and J 2 bases, leaving 7 bases between the germline ends. Germline V gene data show CDR1 as GTSNPN and CDR2 as SVGIG (reference sequence). CDR3 loop: CAWSVGQQETQYF. CDR3 in DNA: TGTGCCTGGAGTGTGGGGCAGCAAGAGACCCAGTACTTC.

This rearrangement joins TRBV11-2 to TRBJ1-1, with unresolved D. CDR1 and CDR2 from the germline V gene are SGHAT and FQNNGV. This CDR3 contains 13 residues. The V and J ends lost 7 bases and 1 base respectively, with 10 bases between them. The CDR3 region is CASTHTRNTEAFF. The CDR3 nucleotides read TGTGCCAGCACTCATACAAGGAACACTGAAGCTTTCTTT.

This clone appeared once. This rearrangement joins TRBV5-6 to TRBJ2-2; 10 bases are a match to TRBD1. The CDR3 is 15 residues long. The ends lost 2 bases at V and 4 bases at J; junction bases unmatched: 2. The germline V gene has CDR1 SGHDT and CDR2 YYEEEE. CDR3 in DNA: TGTGCCAGCAGCTTCCGGGACAGGGGCACCGGGGAGCTGTTTTTT. It is translated as CASSFRDRGTGELFF.